This record concerns one TCR beta chain sequence. Its antigen is not known. V lost 2 bases to trimming and J lost 3 bases, with 7 bases between them. CDR1 is KGHSH, CDR2 LQKENI, per germline. CDR3 length: 13 amino acids. This sample is part of a study of STAT3 mutations in large granular lymphocyte leukemia. Study findings and constraints: Every T-LGLL patient had at least one immunodominant TCRbeta clonotype.

TCRdb's table, derived via immunoSEQ multiplex PCR, lists solely in-frame clones and lacks some. The table includes over 30,000 clones, 86% detected once. This TCR was sampled from a man aged 55 to 70 with T-cell large granular lymphocyte leukemia. Some clones in this sample may be carry-over from other donors' samples. The V call is TRBV18, the J call TRBJ1-2; D unresolved. The sequencing input was peripheral blood mononuclear cells. The CDR3 loop reads CASSPSQDYGYTF. For the CDR3, the DNA is TGTGCCAGCTCACCATCCCAGGACTATGGCTACACCTTC.